This T cell receptor (beta chain) comes out of a study of blood T cell repertoires in COVID-19. On the study more broadly: The study drew acute and convalescent COVID-19 samples from the United States, Italy and Spain. PBMCs, B-cell-depleted T cells, or T cells were the source of the cDNA or gDNA that made up the material.

Those enrolled in Seattle joined during active infection and were followed longitudinally afterward. In the original analysis: From reference gene primer amplification, estimates of nucleated cell counts were derived. Some clones are missing from TCRdb's copy, which holds only in-frame ones; the method was immunoSEQ multiplex PCR. D and trimming were read from the DNA, whereas the V and J calls and clone size are those reported in that table. This sample has around 220,000 clones, with 84% found just once. The TCR comes from an elderly woman with COVID-19, enrolled during active disease. The sequenced sample was peripheral blood.

The CDR3 reads CASSQGGGRVGTEAFF. The DNA for the CDR3 is TGTGCCAGCAGCCAAGGAGGGGGAAGGGTTGGCACTGAAGCTTTCTTT. The chain recombines TRBV3-1 (or the pseudogene TRBV3-2) with TRBJ1-1, with a tentative D call TRBD1 (6 bases). V was pared by 1 base and J by 4 bases, with 16 bases between. CDR3 length equals 16 residues. Germline assignment: CDR1 LGHDT and CDR2 YNNKEL (reference sequence).